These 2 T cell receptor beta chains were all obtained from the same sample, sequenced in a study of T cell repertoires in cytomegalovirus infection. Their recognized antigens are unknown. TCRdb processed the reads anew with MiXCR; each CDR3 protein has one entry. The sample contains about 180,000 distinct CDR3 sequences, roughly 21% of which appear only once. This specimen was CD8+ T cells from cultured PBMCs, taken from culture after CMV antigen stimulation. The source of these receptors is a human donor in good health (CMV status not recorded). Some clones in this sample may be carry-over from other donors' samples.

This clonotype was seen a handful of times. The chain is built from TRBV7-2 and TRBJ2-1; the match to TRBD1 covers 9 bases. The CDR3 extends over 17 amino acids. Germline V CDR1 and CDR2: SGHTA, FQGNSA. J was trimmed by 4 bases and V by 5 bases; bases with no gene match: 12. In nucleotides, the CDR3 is TGTGCCAGCAGCCCTCCACCGGGACAGGGAACTTACAATGAGCAGTTCTTC. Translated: CASSPPPGQGTYNEQFF.

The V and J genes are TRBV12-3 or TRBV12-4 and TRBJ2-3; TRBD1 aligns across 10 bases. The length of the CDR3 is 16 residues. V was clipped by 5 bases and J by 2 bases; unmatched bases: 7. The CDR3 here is CASSTPGTGVTDTQYF. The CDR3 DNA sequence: TGTGCCAGCAGTACCCCCGGGACAGGGGTCACAGATACGCAGTATTTT.